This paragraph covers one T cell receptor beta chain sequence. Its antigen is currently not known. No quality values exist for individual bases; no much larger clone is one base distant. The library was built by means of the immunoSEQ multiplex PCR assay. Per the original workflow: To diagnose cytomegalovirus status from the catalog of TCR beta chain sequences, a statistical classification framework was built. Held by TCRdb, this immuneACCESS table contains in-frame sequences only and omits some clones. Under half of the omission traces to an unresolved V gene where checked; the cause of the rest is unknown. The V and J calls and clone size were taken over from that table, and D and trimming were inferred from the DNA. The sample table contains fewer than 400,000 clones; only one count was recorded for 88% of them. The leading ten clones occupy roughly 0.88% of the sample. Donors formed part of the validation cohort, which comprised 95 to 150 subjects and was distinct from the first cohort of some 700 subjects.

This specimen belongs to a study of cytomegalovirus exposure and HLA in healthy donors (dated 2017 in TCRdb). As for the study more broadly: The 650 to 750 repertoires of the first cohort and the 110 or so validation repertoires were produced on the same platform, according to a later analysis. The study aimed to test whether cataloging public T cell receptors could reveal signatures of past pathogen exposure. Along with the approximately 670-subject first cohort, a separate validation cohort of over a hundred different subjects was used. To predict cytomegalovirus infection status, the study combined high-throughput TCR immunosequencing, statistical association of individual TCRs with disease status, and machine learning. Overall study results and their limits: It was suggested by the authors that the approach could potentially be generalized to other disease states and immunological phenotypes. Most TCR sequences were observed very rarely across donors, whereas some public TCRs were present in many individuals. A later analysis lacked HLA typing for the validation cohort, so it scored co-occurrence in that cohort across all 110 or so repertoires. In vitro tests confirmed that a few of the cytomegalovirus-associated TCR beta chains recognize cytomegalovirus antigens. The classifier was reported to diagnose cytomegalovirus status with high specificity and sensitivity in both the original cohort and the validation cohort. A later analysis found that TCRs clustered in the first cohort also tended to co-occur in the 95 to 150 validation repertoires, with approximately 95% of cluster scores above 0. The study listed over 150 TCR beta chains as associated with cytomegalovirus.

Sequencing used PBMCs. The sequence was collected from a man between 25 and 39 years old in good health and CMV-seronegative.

The CDR3 region reads CASSEVAEQFF. The base sequence is TGTGCCAGCAGTGAAGTGGCAGAGCAGTTCTTC. The rearrangement joined TRBV2 to TRBJ2-1, with the D gene uncertain. The germline V gene supplies CDR1 SNHLY and CDR2 FYNNEI. The CDR3 runs 11 amino acids, cysteine and phenylalanine included. Only the CDR3 portion is preserved as DNA: 33 bases, with reading frame beginning at the first base. The V and J ends are trimmed by 1 base and 10 bases, leaving 5 bases between them.